This T cell receptor beta chain was found in a study of blood T cell repertoires in COVID-19. On the study more broadly: There were acute and convalescent COVID-19 samples, and they came from the United States, Italy and Spain. Nucleic acid was either cDNA or gDNA, and it came from T cells, B-cell-depleted T cells, or PBMCs.

In the original workflow: Estimation of nucleated cell counts was performed using reference gene primer amplification. Libraries were prepared by immunoSEQ multiplex PCR; TCRdb keeps only in-frame clonotypes and omits some of them. V and J calls and clone size are those listed in that table; D and trimming were worked out from the DNA. The sample gives 190,000 or so clones, around 87% of which show up once; 5.5% to 8% is in the top ten. V shed 10 bases and J 6 bases; nucleotides not matched to a gene: 12. Per germline, CDR1 MDHEN and CDR2 SYDVKM. The CDR3 loop spans 15 amino acids. This rearrangement joins TRBV28 to TRBJ1-4; 9 bases are a match to TRBD1. The sample taken for sequencing was peripheral blood. The sequence was collected from a man in his 60s who had recovered from COVID-19. The CDR3 sequence: CATKISGTGYEKLFF. The CDR3 coding sequence is TGTGCCACCAAGATCTCCGGGACAGGGTATGAAAAACTGTTTTTT. Full variable domain (rest looked up from reference TRBV28 and TRBJ1-4): DVKVTQSSRYLVKRTGEKVFLECVQDMDHENMFWYRQDPGLGLRLIYFSYDVKMKEKGDIPEGYSVSREKKERFSLILESASTNQTSMYLCATKISGTGYEKLFFGSGTQLSVL.